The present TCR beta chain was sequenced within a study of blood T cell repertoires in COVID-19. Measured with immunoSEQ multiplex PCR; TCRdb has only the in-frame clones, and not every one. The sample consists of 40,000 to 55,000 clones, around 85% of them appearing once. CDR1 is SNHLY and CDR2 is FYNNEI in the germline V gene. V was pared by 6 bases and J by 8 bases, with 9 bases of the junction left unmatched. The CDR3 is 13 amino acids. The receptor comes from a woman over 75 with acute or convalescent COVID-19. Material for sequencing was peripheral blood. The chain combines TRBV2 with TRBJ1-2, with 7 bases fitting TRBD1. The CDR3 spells CASRAQGIRGYTF. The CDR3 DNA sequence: TGTGCCAGCAGGGCACAGGGGATTCGCGGCTACACCTTC.